Each of the 23 T cell receptor beta chains below was sequenced from the same sample in a study of blood T cell repertoires in COVID-19. Sequencing used immunoSEQ multiplex PCR; TCRdb keeps in-frame clones, though not all of them. Among 200,000 to 300,000 clones listed, 70% to 90% were seen once. Sequences were obtained from peripheral blood. The receptor source for this set is a woman in her sixties with active or convalescent COVID-19.

The chain carries TRBV5-5 and TRBJ2-2; TRBD1 matches 8 bases. The germline gives CDR1 SGHKS, CDR2 YYEKEE (reference sequence). V shed 0 bases and J 5 bases; nucleotides not matched to a gene: 0. The length of the CDR3 is 14 residues. The CDR3 DNA reads as TGTGCCAGCAGCTTGGGGACAGGGACCGGGGAGCTGTTTTTT. Amino acids: CASSLGTGTGELFF. The variable domain in full, with the rest retrieved from reference TRBV5-5 and TRBJ2-2, is DAGVTQSPTHLIKTRGQQVTLRCSPISGHKSVSWYQQVLGQGPQFIFQYYEKEERGRGNFPDRFSARQFPNYSSELNVNALLLGDSALYLCASSLGTGTGELFFGEGSRLTVL.

The chain is built from TRBV7-9 and TRBJ2-2, with TRBD1 matching over 7 bases. CDR3 length equals 15 residues. Germline-derived CDR1 and CDR2 are SEHNR and FQNEAQ (reference sequence). J lost 3 bases, V lost 0 bases, and 1 base had no gene match. This chain's CDR3 is CASSLAGTDTGELFF. DNA of the CDR3: TGTGCCAGCAGCTTAGCGGGGACAGACACCGGGGAGCTGTTTTTT. The whole variable domain, filled in from reference TRBV7-9 and TRBJ2-2, reads DTGVSQNPRHKITKRGQNVTFRCDPISEHNRLYWYRQTLGQGPEFLTYFQNEAQLEKSRLLSDRFSAERPKGSFSTLEIQRTEQGDSAMYLCASSLAGTDTGELFFGEGSRLTVL.

In its sample, this clone was seen a few times. J is TRBJ1-1 and V is TRBV12-3 or TRBV12-4, with TRBD1 as a possible D gene (5 bases). The CDR3 is 13 residues long. The V and J ends lost 9 bases and 1 base respectively, with 12 bases between them. The CDR3 loop is CASGRGTNTEAFF. The DNA of the CDR3 is TGTGCCAGTGGGAGGGGAACGAACACTGAAGCTTTCTTT.

This clone was counted once. This chain uses TRBV2 with TRBJ1-1, with D tentatively TRBD1 (5 bases). Germline assignment: CDR1 SNHLY and CDR2 FYNNEI. V lost 6 bases and J 2 bases, leaving 10 bases between the germline ends. The CDR3 is 13 amino acids. In DNA form, the CDR3 reads TGTGCCAGCAGCAGGGATTTTAACACTGAAGCTTTCTTT. As protein: CASSRDFNTEAFF.

V gene TRBV5-1 combines with J gene TRBJ2-1; 9 bases fit TRBD2. V trimming: 1 base; J trimming: 5 bases; junction bases outside the gene matches: 4. In germline, CDR1 is SGHRS, CDR2 YFSETQ. CDR3 length equals 15 residues. This CDR3 reads CASSLLAGTNNEQFF. The CDR3 coding sequence is TGCGCCAGCAGCTTGCTAGCGGGGACAAACAATGAGCAGTTCTTC.

This chain's CDR3 is CATSRDHQIQGQGGHGYTF. CDR3 in DNA: TGTGCCACCAGCAGAGACCACCAGATACAAGGACAGGGAGGCCATGGCTACACCTTC. The chain recombines TRBV15 with TRBJ1-2; 8 nucleotides line up with TRBD1. Germline CDR1 LNHNV, CDR2 YYDKDF (reference sequence). J gave up 6 bases and V 0 bases, and 18 bases lay outside the gene matches. The CDR3 spans 19 residues.

The chain couples TRBV5-4 to TRBJ2-6, with D possibly being TRBD1 (6 bases). Trimming took 10 bases from V and 0 from J, leaving 14 bases between them. Germline CDR1 and CDR2: SGHNT and YYREEE (reference sequence). The CDR3 extends over 15 amino acids. CDR3 region: CASAAGVSGANVLTF. In nucleotides, the CDR3 is TGTGCCTCGGCTGCAGGGGTCTCTGGGGCCAACGTCCTGACTTTC.

V is TRBV5-4 and J is TRBJ2-2, with a possible D match to TRBD1 (6 bases). The CDR3 extends over 15 amino acids. CDR1 and CDR2 from the germline V gene are SGHNT and YYREEE (reference sequence). Trimming removed 4 bases at V and 6 bases at J, with 16 bases between. The CDR3 spells CASSQRKQGSGELFF. For the CDR3, the DNA is TGTGCCAGCAGCCAGAGAAAACAGGGTTCCGGGGAGCTGTTTTTT.

The chain combines TRBV5-4 with TRBJ1-2, with D uncertain. Germline V lookup: CDR1 SGHNT, CDR2 YYREEE (reference sequence). The CDR3 is 13 amino acids. Trimming left V 0 bases short and J 6 bases short, with 9 bases between. DNA for the CDR3: TGTGCCAGCAGCTTGGAGGAGCAGCATGGCTACACCTTC. Its translation is CASSLEEQHGYTF. Full variable domain (remainder filled in from reference TRBV5-4 and TRBJ1-2): ETGVTQSPTHLIKTRGQQVTLRCSSQSGHNTVSWYQQALGQGPQFIFQYYREEENGRGNFPPRFSGLQFPNYSSELNVNALELDDSALYLCASSLEEQHGYTFGSGTRLTVV.

On this clone: The junction shows a germline mismatch at one end, possibly a read error. The rearrangement links TRBV7-7 to TRBJ2-5, with 8 bases aligning to TRBD1. CDR3 size: 16 residues. CDR1 is SSHAT, CDR2 FNYEAQ, per germline (reference sequence). CDR3 nucleotide sequence: TGTGCTAGCACCCAGGGGGCAGGGGGGCTCCAAGAGACCCAGTACTTC. It encodes CASTQGAGGLQETQYF.

This clone appeared a single time. This CDR3 reads CASSLDQGHRAFF. CDR3 in DNA: TGTGCCAGCAGCCTGGATCAGGGACATCGGGCTTTCTTT. The J gene is TRBJ1-1, the V gene TRBV5-6, with a possible D match to TRBD1 (6 bases). Between the trimmed V and J ends, which lost 4 bases and 11 bases, there was a span of 18 bases. The germline CDR1 and CDR2 sequences are SGHDT and YYEEEE. The CDR3 is 13 residues long.

The V and J genes are TRBV10-3 and TRBJ2-6; 7 bases map to TRBD1. CDR3 length: 18 amino acids. The ends lost 1 base at V and 0 bases at J; junction bases unmatched: 6. CDR1 is ENHRY, CDR2 SYGVKD, per germline. CDR3 nucleotides: TGTGCCATCAGTGAGTATTCAGGGACAGCCTCTGGGGCCAACGTCCTGACTTTC. It specifies CAISEYSGTASGANVLTF.

This rearrangement joins TRBV19 to TRBJ1-4, with 9 bases lining up with TRBD1. The CDR3 totals 15 residues. Trimming took 5 bases from V and 6 from J; bases not matched to a gene: 7. Germline CDR1 and CDR2: LNHDA and SQIVND (reference sequence). In DNA, the CDR3 is TGTGCCAGTAGTTCCCACAGGGGGCTTGATGAAAAACTGTTTTTT. It codes for CASSSHRGLDEKLFF.

The chain combines TRBV11-2 with TRBJ2-7; 10 bases map to TRBD2. The length of the CDR3 is 16 residues. CDR1 and CDR2 from the germline V gene are SGHAT and FQNNGV. V was pared by 1 base and J by 4 bases, with 7 bases of the junction left unmatched. In DNA form, the CDR3 reads TGTGCCAGCAGCTTAGGCCTAGCGGGGGCCGTATACGAGCAGTACGTC. As protein: CASSLGLAGAVYEQYV.

J is TRBJ2-7 and V is TRBV5-6; 9 bases are shared with TRBD1. There are 17 residues in the CDR3. The germline V gene encodes CDR1 SGHDT and CDR2 YYEEEE. V shed 4 bases, J shed 1 base, and the junction held 12 bases outside the gene matches. The CDR3 bases are TGTGCCAGCAGCCCGGGAGGAGGGGGGACAGGGTCCTACGAGCAGTACGTC. Translated: CASSPGGGGTGSYEQYV.

The chain uses TRBV5-4 and TRBJ2-7, with 7 bases fitting TRBD1. The CDR3 has 14 residues. J gave up 5 bases and V 0 bases, and 5 bases lay outside the gene matches. CDR1 SGHNT and CDR2 YYREEE come from the germline V gene (reference sequence). The CDR3 is CASSLGQGVDEQYF. The CDR3 region has the DNA TGTGCCAGCAGCTTGGGACAGGGAGTCGACGAGCAGTACTTC.

This clone was counted between two and nine times. The gene calls are TRBV19 and TRBJ1-4, with 10 nucleotides matching TRBD1. The V gene end was trimmed by 10 bases and the J gene end by 7 bases; junction bases not matched to a gene: 6. Looked up from germline, CDR1 is LNHDA and CDR2 is SQIVND (reference sequence). The CDR3 covers 13 residues. The CDR3 protein is CATSTGGREKLFF. In DNA form, the CDR3 reads TGTGCCACCTCGACAGGGGGCCGTGAAAAACTGTTTTTT.

This sequence joins TRBV28 and TRBJ2-7; D is unresolved. The CDR3 is made up of 13 amino acids. Germline values: CDR1 MDHEN, CDR2 SYDVKM. V was cut by 5 bases and J by 6 bases, with 14 bases left in between. The CDR3 reads CASSGRLRSEQYV. DNA for the CDR3: TGTGCCAGCAGTGGAAGACTGAGGAGCGAGCAGTACGTC.

This clone is a singleton in its sample. CDR3 in DNA: TGTGCCTGGAGTGGGGGCAGGGAAGGCTACACCTTC. It is translated as CAWSGGREGYTF. The chain has TRBV30 and TRBJ1-2; possibly TRBD1 for D (5 bases). The CDR3 runs to 12 residues. V lost 1 base, J lost 8 bases, and 11 bases lay in between. Germline V gene sequence: CDR1 GTSNPN, CDR2 SVGIG (reference sequence). The full variable domain, completed using reference TRBV30 and TRBJ1-2, is SQTIHQWPATLVQPVGSPLSLECTVEGTSNPNLYWYRQAAGRGLQLLFYSVGIGQISSEVPQNLSASRPQDRQFILSSKKLLLSDSGFYLCAWSGGREGYTFGSGTRLTVV.

This chain joins TRBV15 and TRBJ1-1, with D unresolved. The CDR3 totals 16 residues. From germline, CDR1 is LNHNV and CDR2 YYDKDF (reference sequence). Trimming shortened V by 0 bases and J by 1 base, and 12 bases separated the two germline ends. The CDR3 here is CATSREGGRGNTEAFF. Written as DNA, the CDR3 is TGTGCCACCAGCAGAGAGGGCGGGCGAGGGAACACTGAAGCTTTCTTT.

The genes are TRBV7-9 and TRBJ2-3; 9 nucleotides line up with TRBD1. The CDR3 sequence is 15 residues long. Germline values: CDR1 SEHNR, CDR2 FQNEAQ (reference sequence). The junction had 8 bases not matched to a gene; V was cut back by 5 bases and J by 5 bases. Written as DNA, the CDR3 is TGTGCCAGCAGCCCCGGGACAGGGAATTTAGATACGCAGTATTTT. This gives the protein CASSPGTGNLDTQYF.

This clone came up a few times. The chain is built from TRBV27 and TRBJ2-1, with TRBD1 as a possible D gene (6 bases). CDR1 is MNHEY and CDR2 is SMNVEV in the germline V gene (reference sequence). The CDR3 has 15 residues. Trimming left V 4 bases short and J 1 base short, with 11 bases between. CDR3 nucleotide sequence: TGTGCCAGCAGTTCGGACAGTTTGTCCTACAATGAGCAGTTCTTC. Its protein is CASSSDSLSYNEQFF.

This sequence joins TRBV11-3 and TRBJ2-7; the D is unclear. The germline V gene has CDR1 SGHNT and CDR2 YENEEA. V gave up 3 bases and J gave up 3 bases, with 15 bases separating them. The CDR3 consists of 15 residues. CDR3 bases: TGTGCCAGCAGCTTTCCCCTTACTCACCTCTACGAGCAGTACGTC. Encoded protein: CASSFPLTHLYEQYV.